The rows below give T cell receptor beta chains drawn from one sample of a study of T cell responses to AZD1222 COVID-19 vaccine. TCRdb's copy holds only in-frame clones and misses some; the assay was immunoSEQ multiplex PCR. The sample has roughly 120,000 clones; around 84% are singletons. This material consisted of peripheral blood, taken on day 0 of AZD1222 vaccination. Receptors were obtained from an adult in good health. CDR3s include the opening cysteine and the closing phenylalanine or tryptophan. The D gene is left open where the match is weak.

v_call,d_call,cdr3_aa
TRBV18,.,CATHPGTNEKLFF
TRBV7-2,TRBD1,CASSLEGTGYQPQHF
TRBV19,.,CASSGGLQETQYF
TRBV7-9,.,CASSLAPENTEAFF
TRBV30,.,CAWRRENEQFF
TRBV4-1,.,CASSQEETLSNQPQHF
TRBV19,.,CAPWEQTDSGNTIYF
TRBV27,TRBD2,CASSGGLAGAPYEQYF
TRBV4-2,.,CASSLSPAGNSYNEQFF
TRBV28,TRBD2,CATATSGRAGGELFF
TRBV15,TRBD1,CATSRDPSGTVNSPLHF
TRBV28,TRBD1,CASSSPTGGIRDEQFF
TRBV4-2,TRBD2,CASSQDPASGLAGYTGELFF
TRBV7-2,.,CASSQSGHSYNEQFF
TRBV5-6,.,CASSSILGGGSPNEKLFF
TRBV27,TRBD2,CARPGSGEGRNTGELFF
TRBV11-2,.,CASSLDRGNQPQHF
TRBV28,TRBD1,CASSSKQGALRTEAFF
TRBV6-1,.,CASSETFFYGYTF
TRBV28,TRBD2,CASSLERGSSLPTQYF
TRBV2,.,CASSESTFPTEAFF
TRBV29-1,TRBD2,CSVWTSGGADTQYF
TRBV4-1,.,CASSQDPDKGGAYQPQHF
TRBV5-1,TRBD1,CASSHDRDGYTF
TRBV5-5,.,CASSFTGELFF
TRBV30,TRBD1,CASRGQGLETQYF
TRBV7-2,.,CASSSDSPENTEAFF
TRBV18,.,CASSPGPGEGNTIYF
TRBV6-1,TRBD2,CASSGGRDRNEYEQYF
TRBV9,.,CASSVEGSWYNEQFF
TRBV28,.,CASSPAGGPYKEQFF
TRBV6-5,.,CASSYFQGLGNTIYF
TRBV5-6,.,CASSWRGKNTGELFF
TRBV6-5,TRBD1,CASSRTGQASYEQYF
TRBV3-1/TRBV3-2,.,CASSQDPQWGYGYTF